Each of the 9 T cell receptor beta chains below was sequenced from the same sample in a study of chemoradiotherapy in HPV16-positive cancers. The table came from immunoSEQ multiplex PCR; TCRdb's copy has only in-frame clones and leaves some out. The table lists 25,000 to 30,000 clones, more than 90% of them singletons, with 20% to 25% in the top ten. The sequencing here drew on blood, taken from a patient who underwent chemoradiotherapy. The receptors were sampled from a human donor with HPV-associated anogenital cancer.

V usage is TRBV5-1 and J usage is TRBJ2-7; 11 nucleotides agree with TRBD2. The V gene's germline CDR1 is SGHRS and CDR2 YFSETQ. CDR3 size: 15 residues. V dropped 5 bases and J dropped 4; count of bases not matched to a gene: 8. CDR3 DNA sequence: TGCGCCAGCAGAATATCTAGCGGGGGGTTGTACGAGCAGTACTTC. Translation: CASRISSGGLYEQYF.

Here the CDR3 DNA reads TGTGCCAGCAGCTTCGGGACAGCGAACACCGGGGAGCTGTTTTTT. The encoded protein is CASSFGTANTGELFF. V is TRBV7-8 and J is TRBJ2-2, with 7 bases aligning to TRBD1. J was trimmed by 0 bases and V by 3 bases; bases with no gene match: 1. The germline CDR1 and CDR2 sequences are SGHVS and FQNEAQ. The CDR3 spans 15 residues.

This sequence joins TRBV7-9 and TRBJ1-1; D unclear. The CDR3 consists of 15 residues. Trimming cost V 0 bases and J 0 bases, with 8 bases left between them. Germline assignment: CDR1 SEHNR and CDR2 FQNEAQ (reference sequence). The CDR3 reads CASSLAFMMNTEAFF. The CDR3 DNA sequence: TGTGCCAGCAGCTTAGCGTTCATGATGAACACTGAAGCTTTCTTT. Complete variable domain (other parts from reference TRBV7-9 and TRBJ1-1): DTGVSQNPRHKITKRGQNVTFRCDPISEHNRLYWYRQTLGQGPEFLTYFQNEAQLEKSRLLSDRFSAERPKGSFSTLEIQRTEQGDSAMYLCASSLAFMMNTEAFFGQGTRLTVV.

This clone is labeled medium-sized. For the CDR3, the DNA is TGCGCCAGCAGCCAAGGTCCCCTTCGAGAGGGGTACTACGAGCAGTACTTC. Translation gives CASSQGPLREGYYEQYF. J is TRBJ2-7 and V is TRBV4-3; D tentatively fits TRBD1 or TRBD2 (5 bases each). Germline V lookup: CDR1 LGHNA, CDR2 YSLEER. V lost 1 base and J 3 bases, leaving 19 bases between the germline ends. The CDR3 has 17 residues.

The gene calls are TRBV10-2 and TRBJ2-1; D is undetermined. The germline V gene has CDR1 WSHSY and CDR2 SAAADI. This CDR3 is 16 amino acids long. The germline V and J ends were trimmed by 4 bases and 5 bases, with 18 bases remaining between them. CDR3 nucleotide sequence: TGCGCCAGCAGTGTGATCCCCAACCTCAAGGACAATGAGCAGTTCTTC. As protein: CASSVIPNLKDNEQFF.

The rearrangement links TRBV4-3 to TRBJ1-1, with 7 bases matching TRBD1. Germline-derived CDR1 and CDR2 are LGHNA and YSLEER. The CDR3 is 16 residues long. Trimming took 4 bases from V and 4 from J; bases not matched to a gene: 12. The CDR3 protein is CASSRGTGGTATEAFF. The CDR3 nucleotides read TGCGCCAGCAGCCGTGGAACTGGGGGGACAGCCACTGAAGCTTTCTTT.

The chain couples TRBV11-2 to TRBJ1-6; D uncertain. There are 16 residues in the CDR3. V was pared by 0 bases and J by 6 bases, with 12 bases between. CDR1 and CDR2 from the germline V gene are SGHAT and FQNNGV. The CDR3 reads CASSLDVRWGNSPLHF. CDR3 sequence (DNA): TGTGCCAGCAGCTTAGATGTAAGGTGGGGTAATTCACCCCTCCACTTT.

V gene TRBV6-5 combines with J gene TRBJ1-2, with 11 bases lining up with TRBD1. With V trimmed by 7 bases and J by 2 bases, 3 bases remained unmatched. Germline V gives CDR1 MNHEY, CDR2 SVGAGI. The CDR3 sequence is 14 residues long. CDR3 sequence reads: CASTRTGGNYGYTF. As DNA, the CDR3 is TGTGCCAGCACTAGGACAGGGGGCAACTATGGCTACACCTTC.

The chain uses TRBV13 and TRBJ2-3; D call uncertain. Germline V CDR1 and CDR2: PRHDT, FYEKMQ (reference sequence). The CDR3 extends over 12 amino acids. V was cut by 5 bases and J by 2 bases, with 5 bases left in between. CDR3 DNA: TGTGCCAGCAGCCCAAACACAGATACGCAGTATTTT. Translation gives CASSPNTDTQYF.